The next 5 T cell receptor beta chains were all read from a single sample in a study of cytomegalovirus exposure and HLA in healthy donors. The PCR ran on 60 Vbeta and 13 Jbeta primers. The table came from immunoSEQ multiplex PCR; TCRdb's copy has only in-frame clones and leaves some out. The sample has 200,000 or so clones, 82% seen once; the top ten hold about 0.1%. The sample consisted of PBMCs. These receptors were taken from a boy between 2 and 10 years old in good health and CMV-seronegative.

The chain employs TRBV28 and TRBJ2-1; 8 positions match TRBD2. Germline V lookup: CDR1 MDHEN, CDR2 SYDVKM. V dropped 6 bases and J dropped 1; count of bases not matched to a gene: 8. This CDR3 is built from 16 residues. CDR3 amino acids: CASSPPGTRSYNEQFF. CDR3 sequence (DNA): TGTGCCAGCAGCCCCCCCGGGACTAGGTCCTACAATGAGCAGTTCTTC. Looking up the rest from reference TRBV28 and TRBJ2-1 gives the full variable domain: DVKVTQSSRYLVKRTGEKVFLECVQDMDHENMFWYRQDPGLGLRLIYFSYDVKMKEKGDIPEGYSVSREKKERFSLILESASTNQTSMYLCASSPPGTRSYNEQFFGPGTRLTVL.

V and J are TRBV2 and TRBJ1-3; D may be TRBD1 (6 bases). The CDR3 length is 15 residues. Trimming shortened V by 6 bases and J by 0 bases, and 12 bases separated the two germline ends. Germline-derived CDR1 and CDR2 are SNHLY and FYNNEI. CDR3 nucleotides: TGTGCCAGCAGCGCCGACAGGCGCTCTGGAAACACCATATATTTT. Residues: CASSADRRSGNTIYF. The full variable domain, its missing parts supplied by reference TRBV2 and TRBJ1-3, is EPEVTQTPSHQVTQMGQEVILRCVPISNHLYFYWYRQILGQKVEFLVSFYNNEISEKSEIFDDQFSVERPDGSNFTLKIRSTKLEDSAMYFCASSADRRSGNTIYFGEGSWLTVV.

This clone has a handful of counts. This chain uses TRBV4-3 with TRBJ2-3, with D perhaps TRBD2 (7 bases). Trimming pared 3 bases from V and 4 bases from J, leaving 14 bases between. The CDR3 sequence is 15 residues long. Looked up from germline, CDR1 is LGHNA and CDR2 is YSLEER. As DNA, the CDR3 is TGCGCCAGCAGCCACACCCGGGGGGCCGCAGATACGCAGTATTTT. It translates to CASSHTRGAADTQYF.

CDR3 sequence: CSPNGRESGANVLTF. The CDR3 DNA follows: TGCAGCCCAAATGGGCGGGAGTCTGGGGCCAACGTCCTGACTTTC. V and J are TRBV29-1 and TRBJ2-6, with TRBD2 identical over 7 bases. The CDR3 is 15 residues long. V shed 8 bases and J 1 base; nucleotides not matched to a gene: 8. CDR1 is SQVTM and CDR2 is ANQGSEA in the germline V gene.

The chain employs TRBV19 and TRBJ1-5; 12 nucleotides line up with TRBD1. In germline, CDR1 is LNHDA, CDR2 SQIVND (reference sequence). The CDR3 is 17 amino acids. The J segment lost 6 bases and the V segment lost 5 bases, leaving 11 bases of the junction unmatched. The CDR3 DNA is TGTGCCAGTAGTGACCCGGGACAGGGGGCTCTTCGTCAGCCCCAGCATTTT. Encoded protein: CASSDPGQGALRQPQHF. Together with reference TRBV19 and TRBJ1-5, the CDR3 gives the full variable domain: DGGITQSPKYLFRKEGQNVTLSCEQNLNHDAMYWYRQDPGQGLRLIYYSQIVNDFQKGDIAEGYSVSREKKESFPLTVTSAQKNPTAFYLCASSDPGQGALRQPQHFGDGTRLSIL.